This entry lists 12 T cell receptor beta chains sequenced from one sample in a study of shared clonotypes between healthy human individuals. Clones were sequenced by immunoSEQ multiplex PCR, and TCRdb holds only the in-frame ones, with some missing. The sample consists of just under 350,000 clones, around 79% of them appearing once. The sequencing sample was made of memory CD4+ T cells sorted from blood. Documented subset: CD45RA-negative fraction. These receptors originate from a young man in good health.

The chain links TRBV18 to TRBJ2-1; D gene unclear. The V gene's germline CDR1 is KGHSH and CDR2 LQKENI. Trimming took 6 bases from V and 2 from J, leaving 11 bases between them. This CDR3 is built from 14 residues. The CDR3 reads CASSLDLTYNEQFF. The CDR3 nucleotides read TGTGCCAGCTCTCTGGATTTAACCTACAATGAGCAGTTCTTC.

The rearrangement uses TRBV18 and TRBJ2-7, with 9 bases identical to TRBD1. This CDR3 is built from 15 residues. In germline, CDR1 is KGHSH, CDR2 LQKENI. The J segment lost 3 bases and the V segment lost 5 bases, leaving 8 bases of the junction unmatched. The CDR3 nucleotides are TGTGCCAGCTCAGGCCAGGACAGGGGAGTCTACGAGCAGTACTTC. Translation gives CASSGQDRGVYEQYF.

V is TRBV4-1 and J is TRBJ2-3, with a weak D call TRBD1 (6 bases). Germline V gene data show CDR1 as MGHRA and CDR2 as YSYEKL. V was trimmed by 0 bases and J by 4 bases, leaving 14 bases between them. This CDR3 spans 16 amino acids. Here the CDR3 DNA reads TGCGCCAGCAGCCAAGATGCGGCAGGGGTACCAGATACGCAGTATTTT. Translating gives CASSQDAAGVPDTQYF.

This clone was found many times. J is TRBJ2-7 and V is TRBV6-1; the match to TRBD2 covers 8 bases. The CDR3 extends over 14 amino acids. The V segment lost 2 bases and the J segment 2 bases; nucleotides outside the gene matches: 2. Germline values: CDR1 MNHNS, CDR2 SASEGT. CDR3 DNA sequence: TGTGCCAGCAGTGAAAGCGGGAGTCCCTACGAGCAGTACTTC. This translates into CASSESGSPYEQYF.

The chain has TRBV5-1 and TRBJ2-3; either TRBD1 or TRBD2 may fit D (6 bases each). The CDR3 runs to 15 residues. Germline V gene sequence: CDR1 SGHRS, CDR2 YFSETQ. V shed 0 bases and J shed 5 bases, with 13 bases lying between them. The CDR3 reads CASSLEGGFGDTQYF. The CDR3 DNA sequence: TGCGCCAGCAGCTTGGAGGGGGGATTTGGAGATACGCAGTATTTT.

J is TRBJ2-7 and V is TRBV6-6; D is unresolved. The CDR3 totals 15 residues. The V end was cut by 4 bases, the J end by 4 bases, with 17 bases between. Germline V gene lookup returns CDR1 MNHNY and CDR2 SVGAGI (reference sequence). This CDR3 reads CASSSPTLVKYEQYF. CDR3 in DNA: TGTGCCAGCAGTTCCCCCACGTTAGTTAAATACGAGCAGTACTTC.

This chain links TRBV18 with TRBJ1-2, with TRBD1 matching 9 bases. With 6 bases clipped from V and 0 bases from J, the junction kept 5 bases outside the gene matches. Germline CDR1 is KGHSH and CDR2 is LQKENI. The CDR3 contains 15 residues. The CDR3 sequence is CASSSTGGTNYGYTF. The CDR3 nucleotides are TGTGCCAGCTCGTCGACAGGGGGGACTAACTATGGCTACACCTTC.

This clone was counted a few times. The genes are TRBV7-2 and TRBJ2-4; D unclear. V lost 5 bases and J 0 bases, leaving 11 bases between the germline ends. The CDR3 contains 15 residues. Germline V lookup: CDR1 SGHTA, CDR2 FQGNSA. This chain's CDR3 is CASSPKVLAKNIQYF. The CDR3, as DNA: TGTGCCAGCAGCCCGAAAGTTCTAGCCAAAAACATTCAGTACTTC.

The chain combines TRBV10-2 with TRBJ1-2; possible D gene TRBD1, 5 bases. Germline assignment: CDR1 WSHSY and CDR2 SAAADI. The CDR3 sequence is 12 residues long. Trimming removed 3 bases from V and 8 bases from J, with 10 bases in between. The CDR3 nucleotides read TGCGCCAGCAGTGAAAGGGGAGAGGGCTACACCTTC. Its translation is CASSERGEGYTF.

The chain joins TRBV28 to TRBJ1-3; a possible D gene is TRBD1 (6 bases). The germline V gene has CDR1 MDHEN and CDR2 SYDVKM. With 6 bases removed from V and 0 bases from J, the gap between germline ends came to 21 bases. CDR3 length equals 18 residues. DNA for the CDR3: TGTGCCAGCAGCACACGACGGCGGGACACCGGCTCTGGAAACACCATATATTTT. Residues: CASSTRRRDTGSGNTIYF.

J is TRBJ2-7 and V is TRBV5-5; TRBD2 might be the D (7 bases). Germline-derived CDR1 and CDR2 are SGHKS and YYEKEE (reference sequence). This CDR3 contains 13 residues. Between the trimmed V and J ends, which lost 6 bases and 0 bases, there was a span of 10 bases. The CDR3 DNA follows: TGTGCCAGCACGAGGGGGGGCTCCTACGAGCAGTACTTC. Amino acid sequence: CASTRGGSYEQYF.

This clone was found a few times. This chain uses TRBV7-9 with TRBJ1-4; D is ambiguous. Trimming took off 2 bases at V and 3 bases at J, with 7 bases between the two ends. The CDR3 runs 14 residues. Germline-derived CDR1 and CDR2 are SEHNR and FQNEAQ (reference sequence). CDR3 in DNA: TGTGCCAGCAGCTTAATGACGTCTAATGAAAAACTGTTTTTT. It encodes CASSLMTSNEKLFF.